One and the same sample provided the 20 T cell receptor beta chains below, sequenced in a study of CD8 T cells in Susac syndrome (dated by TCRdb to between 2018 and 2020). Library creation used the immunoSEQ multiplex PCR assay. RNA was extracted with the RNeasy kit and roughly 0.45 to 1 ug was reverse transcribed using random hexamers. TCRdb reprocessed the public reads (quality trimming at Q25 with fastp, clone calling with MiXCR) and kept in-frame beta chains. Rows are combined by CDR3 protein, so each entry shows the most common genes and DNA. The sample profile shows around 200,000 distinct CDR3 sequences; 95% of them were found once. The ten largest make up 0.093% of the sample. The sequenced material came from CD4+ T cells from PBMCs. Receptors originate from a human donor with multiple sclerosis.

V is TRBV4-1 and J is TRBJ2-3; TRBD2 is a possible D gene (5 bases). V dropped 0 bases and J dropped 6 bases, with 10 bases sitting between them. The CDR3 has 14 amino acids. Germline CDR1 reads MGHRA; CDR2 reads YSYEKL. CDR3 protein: CASSQDRPGDTQYF. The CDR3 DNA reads TGCGCCAGCAGCCAAGATCGCCCGGGGGATACGCAGTATTTT.

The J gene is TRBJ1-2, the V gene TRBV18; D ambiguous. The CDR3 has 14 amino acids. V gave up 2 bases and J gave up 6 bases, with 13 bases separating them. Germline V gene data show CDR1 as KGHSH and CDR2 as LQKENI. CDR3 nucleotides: TGTGCCAGCTCACCAACCCCGGCAAACGATGGCTACACCTTC. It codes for CASSPTPANDGYTF.

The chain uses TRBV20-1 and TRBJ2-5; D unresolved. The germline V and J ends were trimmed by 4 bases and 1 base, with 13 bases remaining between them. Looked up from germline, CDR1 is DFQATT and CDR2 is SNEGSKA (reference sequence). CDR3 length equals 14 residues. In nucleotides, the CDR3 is TGCAGTGCTAACCCCGCGAGGTCCCAAGAGACCCAGTACTTC. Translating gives CSANPARSQETQYF.

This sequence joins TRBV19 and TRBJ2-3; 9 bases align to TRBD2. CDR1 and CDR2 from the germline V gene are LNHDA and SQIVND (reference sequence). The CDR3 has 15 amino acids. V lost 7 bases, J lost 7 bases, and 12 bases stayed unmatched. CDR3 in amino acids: CASIGATSGPYTQYF. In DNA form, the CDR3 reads TGTGCCAGTATTGGGGCGACTAGCGGCCCTTATACGCAGTATTTT.

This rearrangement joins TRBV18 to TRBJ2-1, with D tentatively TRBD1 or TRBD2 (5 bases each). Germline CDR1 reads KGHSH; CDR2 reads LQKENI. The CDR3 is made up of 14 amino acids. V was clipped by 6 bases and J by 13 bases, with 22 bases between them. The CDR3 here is CASSARDAGGNQFF. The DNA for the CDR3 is TGTGCCAGCTCCGCAAGGGACGCCGGAGGAAATCAGTTCTTC.

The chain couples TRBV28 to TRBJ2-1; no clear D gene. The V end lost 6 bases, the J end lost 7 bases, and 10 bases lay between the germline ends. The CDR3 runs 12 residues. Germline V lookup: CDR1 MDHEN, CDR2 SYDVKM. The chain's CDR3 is CASRRPLNEQFF. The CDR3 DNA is TGTGCCAGCAGGAGACCGCTAAATGAGCAGTTCTTC.

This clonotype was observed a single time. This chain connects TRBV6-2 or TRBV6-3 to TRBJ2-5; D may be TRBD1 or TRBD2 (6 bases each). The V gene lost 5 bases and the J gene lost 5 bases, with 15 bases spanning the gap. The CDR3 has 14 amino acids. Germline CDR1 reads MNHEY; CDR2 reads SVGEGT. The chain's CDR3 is CASSRRGPEETQYF. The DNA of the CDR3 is TGTGCCAGCAGTCGACGGGGGCCTGAGGAGACCCAGTACTTC.

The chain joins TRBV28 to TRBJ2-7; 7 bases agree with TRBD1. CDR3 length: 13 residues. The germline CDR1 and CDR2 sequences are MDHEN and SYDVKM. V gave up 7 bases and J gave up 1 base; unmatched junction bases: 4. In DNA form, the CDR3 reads TGTGCCAGCATCGACAGGGAATCCTACGAGCAGTACTTC. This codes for CASIDRESYEQYF.

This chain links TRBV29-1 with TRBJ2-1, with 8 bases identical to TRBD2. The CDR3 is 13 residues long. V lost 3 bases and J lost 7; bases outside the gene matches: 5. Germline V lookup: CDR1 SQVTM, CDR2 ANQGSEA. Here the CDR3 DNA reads TGCAGCGTTGACCCGCGCGGGGGGAATGAGCAGTTCTTC. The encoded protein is CSVDPRGGNEQFF.

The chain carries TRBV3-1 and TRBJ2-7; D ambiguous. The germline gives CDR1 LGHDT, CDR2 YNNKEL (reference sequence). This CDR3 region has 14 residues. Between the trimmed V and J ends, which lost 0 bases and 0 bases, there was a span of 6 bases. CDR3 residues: CASSQDRVSYEQYF. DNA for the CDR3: TGTGCCAGCAGCCAAGATCGGGTCTCCTACGAGCAGTACTTC.

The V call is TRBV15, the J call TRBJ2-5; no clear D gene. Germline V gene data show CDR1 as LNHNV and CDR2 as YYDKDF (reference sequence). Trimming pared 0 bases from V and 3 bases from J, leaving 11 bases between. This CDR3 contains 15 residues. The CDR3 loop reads CATSRDGQKEETQYF. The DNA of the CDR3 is TGTGCCACCAGCAGAGACGGGCAGAAGGAAGAGACCCAGTACTTC.

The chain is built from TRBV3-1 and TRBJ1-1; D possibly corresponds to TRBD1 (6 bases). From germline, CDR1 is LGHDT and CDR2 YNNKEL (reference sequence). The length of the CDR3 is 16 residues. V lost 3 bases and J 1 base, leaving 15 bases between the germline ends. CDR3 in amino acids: CASSHYDGQRNTEAFF. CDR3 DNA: TGTGCCAGCAGCCATTACGACGGACAGAGGAACACTGAAGCTTTCTTT.

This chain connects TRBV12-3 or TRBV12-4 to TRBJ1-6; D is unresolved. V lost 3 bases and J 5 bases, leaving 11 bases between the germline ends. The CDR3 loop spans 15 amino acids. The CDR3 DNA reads TGTGCCAGCAGTTTGACGGGAAGCAATAATTCACCCCTCCACTTT. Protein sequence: CASSLTGSNNSPLHF.

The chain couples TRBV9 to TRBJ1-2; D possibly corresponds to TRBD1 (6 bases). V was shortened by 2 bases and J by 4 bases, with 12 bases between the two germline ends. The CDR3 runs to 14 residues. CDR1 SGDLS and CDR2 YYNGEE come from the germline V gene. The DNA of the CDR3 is TGTGCCAGCAGCGTGGACAGTGATACCTATGGCTACACCTTC. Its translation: CASSVDSDTYGYTF.

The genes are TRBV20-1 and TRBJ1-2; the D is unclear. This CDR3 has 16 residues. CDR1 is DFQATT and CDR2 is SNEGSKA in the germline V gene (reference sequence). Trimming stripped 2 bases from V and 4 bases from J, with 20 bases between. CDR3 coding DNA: TGCAGTGCTAGACCCCCGTCCGTCCAAAAGGCCTATGGCTACACCTTC. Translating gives CSARPPSVQKAYGYTF.

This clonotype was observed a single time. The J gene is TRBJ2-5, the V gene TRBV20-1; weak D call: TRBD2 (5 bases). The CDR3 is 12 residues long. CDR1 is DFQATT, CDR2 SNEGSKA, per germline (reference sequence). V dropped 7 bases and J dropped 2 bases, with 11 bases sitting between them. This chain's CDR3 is CSVSSGQETQYF. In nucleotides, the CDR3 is TGCAGTGTCTCGAGCGGACAAGAGACCCAGTACTTC.

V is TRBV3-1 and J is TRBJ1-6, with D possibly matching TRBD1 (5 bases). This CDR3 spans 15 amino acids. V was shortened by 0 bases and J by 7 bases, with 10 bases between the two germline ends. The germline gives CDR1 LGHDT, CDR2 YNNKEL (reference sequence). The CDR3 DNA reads TGTGCCAGCAGCCAAGAGGGGGAGTCGAATTCACCCCTCCACTTT. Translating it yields CASSQEGESNSPLHF. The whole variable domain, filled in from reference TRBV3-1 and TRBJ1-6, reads DTAVSQTPKYLVTQMGNDKSIKCEQNLGHDTMYWYKQDSKKFLKIMFSYNNKELIINETVPNRFSPKSPDKAHLNLHINSLELGDSAVYFCASSQEGESNSPLHFGNGTRLTVT.

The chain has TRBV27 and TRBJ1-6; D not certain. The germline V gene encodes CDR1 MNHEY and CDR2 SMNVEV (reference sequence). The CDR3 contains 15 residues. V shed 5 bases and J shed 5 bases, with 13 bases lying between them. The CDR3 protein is CASSPTKFDNSPLHF. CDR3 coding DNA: TGTGCCAGCAGTCCTACCAAATTCGATAATTCACCCCTCCACTTT.

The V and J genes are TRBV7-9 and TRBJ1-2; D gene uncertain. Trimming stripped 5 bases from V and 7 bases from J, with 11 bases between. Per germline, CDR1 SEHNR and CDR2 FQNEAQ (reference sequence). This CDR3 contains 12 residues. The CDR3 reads CASSREQRGYTF. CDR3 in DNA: TGTGCCAGCAGCCGAGAACAACGTGGCTACACCTTC. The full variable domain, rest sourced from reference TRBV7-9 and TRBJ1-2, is DTGVSQNPRHKITKRGQNVTFRCDPISEHNRLYWYRQTLGQGPEFLTYFQNEAQLEKSRLLSDRFSAERPKGSFSTLEIQRTEQGDSAMYLCASSREQRGYTFGSGTRLTVV.

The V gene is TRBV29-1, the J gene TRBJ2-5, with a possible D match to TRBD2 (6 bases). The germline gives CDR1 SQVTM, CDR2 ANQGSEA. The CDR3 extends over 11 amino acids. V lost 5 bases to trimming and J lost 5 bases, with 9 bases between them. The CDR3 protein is CSVRERETQYF. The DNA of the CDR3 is TGCAGCGTTCGGGAGCGGGAGACCCAGTACTTC.